The 22 T cell receptor beta chains given below trace back to one sample, sequenced in a study of cytotoxic CD8 clonotypes in ibrutinib-treated CLL. The repertoire was sequenced with immunoSEQ multiplex PCR; TCRdb's copy has only in-frame clones and lacks some. The table records about 50,000 clones, roughly 80% of them present only once. The starting material was PBMCs, obtained after 24 months of ibrutinib treatment. These receptors were obtained from a human donor with chronic lymphocytic leukemia.

This clone was picked up a small number of times. This chain joins TRBV5-1 and TRBJ1-1; unclear D gene. Trimming removed 2 bases at V and 0 bases at J, with 8 bases between. The CDR3 loop spans 14 amino acids. Germline values: CDR1 SGHRS, CDR2 YFSETQ. Here the CDR3 DNA reads TGCGCCAGCAGCTTCGTGCCGGTGAACACTGAAGCTTTCTTT. This sequence encodes CASSFVPVNTEAFF.

The CDR3 region has the DNA TGCAGCGGGGATGGGACAGCCGGCTACACCTTC. Protein sequence: CSGDGTAGYTF. The rearrangement uses TRBV29-1 and TRBJ1-2, with 7 bases lining up with TRBD1. In germline, CDR1 is SQVTM, CDR2 ANQGSEA. V was pared by 7 bases and J by 8 bases, with 7 bases of the junction left unmatched. This CDR3 has 11 residues.

This chain links TRBV29-1 with TRBJ2-1; 9 nucleotides agree with TRBD2. The CDR3 contains 13 residues. Germline lookup yields CDR1 SQVTM and CDR2 ANQGSEA. V shed 5 bases, J shed 7 bases, and the junction held 6 bases outside the gene matches. CDR3 in amino acids: CSVRLADRNEQFF. The CDR3 nucleotides are TGCAGCGTTCGACTAGCGGATCGGAATGAGCAGTTCTTC.

The chain links TRBV4-2 to TRBJ2-1; 11 positions agree with TRBD2. Germline V gene data show CDR1 as LGHNA and CDR2 as YNFKEQ. V shed 0 bases, J shed 9 bases, and the junction held 4 bases outside the gene matches. The CDR3 consists of 15 residues. The CDR3 here is CASSQDLAGGGEQFF. The CDR3, as DNA: TGTGCCAGCAGCCAAGACCTAGCGGGAGGAGGTGAGCAGTTCTTC.

The CDR3 sequence is CASSSAGNSKYF. In nucleotides, the CDR3 is TGCGCCAGCAGCTCGGCGGGGAATTCGAAGTACTTC. This chain connects TRBV5-1 to TRBJ2-5, with D maybe TRBD2 (6 bases). With 3 bases removed from V and 12 bases from J, the gap between germline ends came to 15 bases. The CDR3 sequence is 12 residues long. The germline V gene has CDR1 SGHRS and CDR2 YFSETQ.

The chain uses TRBV9 and TRBJ2-1, with TRBD2 matching 16 bases. The germline CDR1 and CDR2 sequences are SGDLS and YYNGEE. The CDR3 has 15 residues. Germline trimming cut 3 bases from V and 16 bases from J; bases unmatched to any gene: 10. This CDR3 reads CASSAAGTSGRGVFF. In DNA, the CDR3 is TGTGCCAGCAGCGCCGCCGGGACTAGCGGGAGGGGGGTCTTCTTC.

This sequence joins TRBV6-1 and TRBJ1-5; D is ambiguous. V dropped 1 base and J dropped 4 bases, with 5 bases sitting between them. The CDR3 is made up of 13 amino acids. Germline values: CDR1 MNHNS, CDR2 SASEGT. The CDR3 DNA is TGTGCCAGCAGTGAAGTGAGGAATCAGCCCCAGCATTTT. Translating gives CASSEVRNQPQHF.

The chain uses TRBV23-1 and TRBJ1-5; D is unclear. TRBV23-1 counts as an open reading frame of uncertain function. The CDR3 runs to 13 residues. V gave up 0 bases and J gave up 4 bases, with 4 bases separating them. CDR3 residues: CASSQSCNQPQHF. In nucleotides, the CDR3 is TGCGCCAGCAGTCAATCCTGTAATCAGCCCCAGCATTTT.

The chain links TRBV28 to TRBJ2-2; D possibly matches TRBD1 or TRBD2 (5 bases each). V gave up 9 bases and J gave up 7 bases, with 15 bases separating them. The CDR3 covers 13 residues. Germline CDR1 MDHEN, CDR2 SYDVKM. As DNA, the CDR3 is TGTGCCAGTAAAAGAGGGGATCTCGGGGAGCTGTTTTTT. This translates into CASKRGDLGELFF.

In its sample, this clone was seen once. The chain links TRBV29-1 to TRBJ2-3; TRBD2 is a possible D gene (5 bases). The germline V gene encodes CDR1 SQVTM and CDR2 ANQGSEA. The CDR3 extends over 12 amino acids. Deletions cut 5 bases from V and 1 base from J, with 7 bases between. CDR3 sequence (DNA): TGCAGCGTTCTGGGAGGCACAGATACGCAGTATTTT. It yields the protein CSVLGGTDTQYF.

The chain is built from TRBV5-4 and TRBJ1-2, with no clear D. V was shortened by 1 base and J by 1 base, with 11 bases between the two germline ends. The CDR3 covers 15 residues. The germline CDR1 and CDR2 sequences are SGHNT and YYREEE (reference sequence). The CDR3 loop is CASSLYTLVNYGYTF. DNA of the CDR3: TGTGCCAGCAGCTTGTATACACTAGTTAACTATGGCTACACCTTC.

The rearrangement joins TRBV4-1 to TRBJ2-3, with 15 bases fitting TRBD2. V dropped 0 bases and J dropped 6; count of bases not matched to a gene: 10. Germline loops: CDR1 MGHRA, CDR2 YSYEKL. CDR3 length: 19 amino acids. Here the CDR3 reads CASSQDNDIGTSGRDTQYF. In nucleotides, the CDR3 is TGCGCCAGCAGCCAAGACAATGACATAGGGACTAGCGGGAGGGATACGCAGTATTTT.

The gene calls are TRBV5-6 and TRBJ2-7; TRBD1 is a possible D gene (5 bases). Deletions cut 4 bases from V and 3 bases from J, with 8 bases between. This CDR3 is built from 12 residues. Germline CDR1 is SGHDT and CDR2 is YYEEEE. In DNA form, the CDR3 reads TGTGCCAGCAGCCCAGGGTTCTACGAGCAGTACTTC. Translation: CASSPGFYEQYF.

The rearrangement uses TRBV5-1 and TRBJ1-2, with D unclear. Trimming pared 0 bases from V and 5 bases from J, leaving 8 bases between. Germline assignment: CDR1 SGHRS and CDR2 YFSETQ. The CDR3 runs to 13 residues. CDR3 DNA: TGCGCCAGCAGCTTGGATCAGGAGTATGGCTACACCTTC. As protein: CASSLDQEYGYTF. Full variable domain (outside the CDR3, taken from reference TRBV5-1 and TRBJ1-2): KAGVTQTPRYLIKTRGQQVTLSCSPISGHRSVSWYQQTPGQGLQFLFEYFSETQRNKGNFPGRFSGRQFSNSRSEMNVSTLELGDSALYLCASSLDQEYGYTFGSGTRLTVV.

The rearrangement uses TRBV4-3 and TRBJ2-1, with 10 bases identical to TRBD2. CDR1 and CDR2 from the germline V gene are LGHNA and YSLEER. The CDR3 is 17 residues long. The trim removed 4 bases at V and 7 bases at J, leaving 13 bases unmatched. The CDR3 DNA reads as TGCGCCAGCAGCCCAAAACCACTAGCGGGGACGGGGAATGAGCAGTTCTTC. This sequence encodes CASSPKPLAGTGNEQFF.

This chain connects TRBV7-6 to TRBJ2-1; 13 nucleotides match TRBD2. The length of the CDR3 is 15 residues. Losses at the gene ends were 5 bases for V and 8 bases for J; bases not matched to a gene: 6. Per the germline V gene, CDR1 is SGHVS and CDR2 is FNYEAQ. The CDR3 loop reads CASSPGTSGNYEQFF. The CDR3 bases are TGTGCCAGCAGCCCCGGGACTAGCGGGAATTATGAGCAGTTCTTC.

The J gene is TRBJ1-4, the V gene TRBV6-5; D gene unclear. CDR3 length: 15 amino acids. The V and J ends lost 1 base and 0 bases respectively, with 6 bases between them. From germline, CDR1 is MNHEY and CDR2 SVGAGI. CDR3 nucleotide sequence: TGTGCCAGCAGTTACTACAGTGCAACTAATGAAAAACTGTTTTTT. This gives the protein CASSYYSATNEKLFF.

This clone was picked up a small number of times. This sequence joins TRBV7-9 and TRBJ1-2; 8 nucleotides match TRBD1. The CDR3 sequence is 13 residues long. The germline V gene has CDR1 SEHNR and CDR2 FQNEAQ (reference sequence). Germline trimming cut 1 base from V and 8 bases from J; bases unmatched to any gene: 3. CDR3 sequence reads: CASSLGTGQGYTF. The DNA for the CDR3 is TGTGCCAGCAGCTTAGGGACAGGGCAAGGCTACACCTTC.

This clone was seen just once. V is TRBV27 and J is TRBJ1-5; the D is unclear. The CDR3 is 13 residues long. The ends were cut back, 7 bases at V and 3 bases at J, with 10 bases in the middle. Germline CDR1 and CDR2: MNHEY and SMNVEV (reference sequence). The CDR3 here is CASKGGYNQPQHF. The CDR3 region has the DNA TGTGCCAGCAAGGGCGGCTACAATCAGCCCCAGCATTTT.

The rearrangement links TRBV6-1 to TRBJ2-4; no clear D gene. CDR3 length: 13 amino acids. Germline CDR1 and CDR2: MNHNS and SASEGT. Trimming cost V 7 bases and J 8 bases, with 15 bases left between them. CDR3 nucleotides: TGTGCCAGCAAACATGCGGTTGCGGACATTCAGTACTTC. This encodes CASKHAVADIQYF.

The chain uses TRBV11-2 and TRBJ1-4, with D possibly being TRBD1 (5 bases). This CDR3 region has 14 residues. CDR1 SGHAT and CDR2 FQNNGV come from the germline V gene. The germline V and J ends were trimmed by 4 bases and 10 bases, with 16 bases remaining between them. The CDR3: CASSSLRGMGKLFF. The CDR3 nucleotides read TGTGCCAGCAGCTCATTACGGGGGATGGGAAAACTGTTTTTT.

This chain links TRBV28 with TRBJ2-7; 8 bases fit TRBD2. Trimming took 7 bases from V and 3 from J; bases not matched to a gene: 17. CDR3 length: 17 amino acids. Per germline, CDR1 MDHEN and CDR2 SYDVKM. For the CDR3, the DNA is TGTGCCAGCACGGGCCCTCCGGGAGGGCAGGGAAGCTACGAGCAGTACTTC. Translation: CASTGPPGGQGSYEQYF.